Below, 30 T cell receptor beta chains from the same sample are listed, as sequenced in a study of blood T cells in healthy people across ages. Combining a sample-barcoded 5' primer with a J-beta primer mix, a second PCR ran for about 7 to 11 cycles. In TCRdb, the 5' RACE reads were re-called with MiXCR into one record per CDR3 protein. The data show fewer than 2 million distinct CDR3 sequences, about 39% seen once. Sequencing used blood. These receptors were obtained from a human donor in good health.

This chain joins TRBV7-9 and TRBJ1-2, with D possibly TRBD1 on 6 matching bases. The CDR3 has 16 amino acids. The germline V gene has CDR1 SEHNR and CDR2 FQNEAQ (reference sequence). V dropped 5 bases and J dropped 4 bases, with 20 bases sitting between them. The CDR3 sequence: CASSRTGSLGSYGYTF. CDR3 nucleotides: TGTGCCAGCAGCAGAACAGGGTCACTCGGGAGCTATGGCTACACCTTC. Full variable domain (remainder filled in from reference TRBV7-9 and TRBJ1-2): DTGVSQNPRHKITKRGQNVTFRCDPISEHNRLYWYRQTLGQGPEFLTYFQNEAQLEKSRLLSDRFSAERPKGSFSTLEIQRTEQGDSAMYLCASSRTGSLGSYGYTFGSGTRLTVV.

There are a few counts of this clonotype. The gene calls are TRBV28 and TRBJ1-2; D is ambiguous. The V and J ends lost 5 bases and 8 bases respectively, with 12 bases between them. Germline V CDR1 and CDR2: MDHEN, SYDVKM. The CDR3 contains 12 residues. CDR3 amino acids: CASSPATEGYTF. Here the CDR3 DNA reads TGTGCCAGCAGTCCCGCCACTGAGGGCTACACCTTC.

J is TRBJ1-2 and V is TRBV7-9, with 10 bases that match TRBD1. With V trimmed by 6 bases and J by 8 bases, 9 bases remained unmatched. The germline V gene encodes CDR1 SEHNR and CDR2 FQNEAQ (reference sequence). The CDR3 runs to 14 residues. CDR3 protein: CASREGQGVMGYTF. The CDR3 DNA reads TGTGCCAGCAGAGAAGGACAGGGGGTGATGGGCTACACCTTC.

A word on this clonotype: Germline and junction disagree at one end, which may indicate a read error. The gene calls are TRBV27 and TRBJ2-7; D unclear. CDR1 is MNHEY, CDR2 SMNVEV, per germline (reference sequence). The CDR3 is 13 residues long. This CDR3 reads CASSSESSYAQYF. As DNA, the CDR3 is TGTGCCAGCAGCTCAGAGAGCTCCTACGCGCAGTACTTC.

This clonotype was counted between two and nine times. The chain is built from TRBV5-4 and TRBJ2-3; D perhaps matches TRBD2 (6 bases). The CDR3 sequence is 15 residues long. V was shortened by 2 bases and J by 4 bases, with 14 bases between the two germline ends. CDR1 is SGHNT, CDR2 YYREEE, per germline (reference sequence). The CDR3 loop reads CASSFGGTSSDTQYF. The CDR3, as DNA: TGTGCCAGCAGCTTCGGGGGTACCAGCTCAGATACGCAGTATTTT. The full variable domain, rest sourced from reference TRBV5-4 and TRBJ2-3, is ETGVTQSPTHLIKTRGQQVTLRCSSQSGHNTVSWYQQALGQGPQFIFQYYREEENGRGNFPPRFSGLQFPNYSSELNVNALELDDSALYLCASSFGGTSSDTQYFGPGTRLTVL.

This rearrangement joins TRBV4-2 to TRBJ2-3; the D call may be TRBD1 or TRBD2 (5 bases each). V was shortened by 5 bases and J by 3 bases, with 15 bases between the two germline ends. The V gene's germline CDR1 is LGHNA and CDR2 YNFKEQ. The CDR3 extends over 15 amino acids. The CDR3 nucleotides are TGTGCCAGCAGCACCGGGACCTTGGGGACAGATACGCAGTATTTT. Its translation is CASSTGTLGTDTQYF.

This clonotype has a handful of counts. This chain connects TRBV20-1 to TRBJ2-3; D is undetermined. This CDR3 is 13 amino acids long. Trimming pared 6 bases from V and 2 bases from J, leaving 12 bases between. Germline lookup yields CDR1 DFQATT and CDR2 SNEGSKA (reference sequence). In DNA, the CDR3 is TGCAGTGCGCGTGGCACATTCACAGATACGCAGTATTTT. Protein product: CSARGTFTDTQYF.

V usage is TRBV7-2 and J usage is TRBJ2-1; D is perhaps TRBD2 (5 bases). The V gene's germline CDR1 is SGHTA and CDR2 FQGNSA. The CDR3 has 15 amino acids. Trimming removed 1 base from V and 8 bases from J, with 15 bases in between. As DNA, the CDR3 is TGTGCCAGCAGCTTAGTTTCGTGGTCGAGGGATGAGCAGTTCTTC. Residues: CASSLVSWSRDEQFF.

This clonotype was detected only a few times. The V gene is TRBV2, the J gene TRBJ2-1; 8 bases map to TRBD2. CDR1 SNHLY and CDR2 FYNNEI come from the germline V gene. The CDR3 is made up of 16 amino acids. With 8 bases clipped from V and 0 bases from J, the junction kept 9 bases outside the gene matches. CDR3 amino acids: CASPPGGGSSYNEQFF. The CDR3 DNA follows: TGTGCCAGCCCCCCGGGCGGGGGGAGCTCCTACAATGAGCAGTTCTTC.

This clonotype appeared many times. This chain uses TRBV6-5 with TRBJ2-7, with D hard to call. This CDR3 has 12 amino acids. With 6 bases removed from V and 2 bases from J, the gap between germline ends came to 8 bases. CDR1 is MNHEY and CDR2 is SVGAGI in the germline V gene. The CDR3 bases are TGTGCCAGCAGCCGCGGAACCTACGAGCAGTACTTC. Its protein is CASSRGTYEQYF.

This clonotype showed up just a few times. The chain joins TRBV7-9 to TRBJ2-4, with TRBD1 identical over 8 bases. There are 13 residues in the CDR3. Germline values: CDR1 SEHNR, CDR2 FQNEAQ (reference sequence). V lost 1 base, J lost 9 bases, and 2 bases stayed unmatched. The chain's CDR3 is CASSLGTGSIQYF. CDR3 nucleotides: TGTGCCAGCAGCTTAGGGACAGGGAGCATTCAGTACTTC.

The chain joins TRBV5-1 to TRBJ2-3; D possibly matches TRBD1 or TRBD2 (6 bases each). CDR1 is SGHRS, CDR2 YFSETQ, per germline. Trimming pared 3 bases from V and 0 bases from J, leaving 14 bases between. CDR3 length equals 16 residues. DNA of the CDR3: TGCGCCAGCAGCTCCCTAGGGGGGACTAGCACAGATACGCAGTATTTT. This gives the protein CASSSLGGTSTDTQYF.

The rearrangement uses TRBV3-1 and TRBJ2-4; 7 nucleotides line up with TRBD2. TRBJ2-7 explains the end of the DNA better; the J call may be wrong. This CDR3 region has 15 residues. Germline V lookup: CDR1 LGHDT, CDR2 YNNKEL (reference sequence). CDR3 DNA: TGTGCCAGCAGCTTACCGGGACTACCTGACTACGAGCAGTACTTC. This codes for CASSLPGLPDYEQYF.

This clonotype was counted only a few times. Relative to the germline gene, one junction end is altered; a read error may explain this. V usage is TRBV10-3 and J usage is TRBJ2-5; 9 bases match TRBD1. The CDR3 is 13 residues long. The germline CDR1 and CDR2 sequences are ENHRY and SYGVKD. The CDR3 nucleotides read TGCGCCACCCGGGACAGGGTTCAAGAGACCCAGTACTTC. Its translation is CATRDRVQETQYF.

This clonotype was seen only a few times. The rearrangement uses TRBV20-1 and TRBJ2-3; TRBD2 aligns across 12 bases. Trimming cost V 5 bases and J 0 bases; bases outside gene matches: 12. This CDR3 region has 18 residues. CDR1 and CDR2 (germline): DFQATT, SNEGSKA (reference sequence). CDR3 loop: CSAPGGLAGILSTDTQYF. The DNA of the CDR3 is TGCAGTGCTCCAGGCGGACTAGCGGGGATCCTGAGCACAGATACGCAGTATTTT.

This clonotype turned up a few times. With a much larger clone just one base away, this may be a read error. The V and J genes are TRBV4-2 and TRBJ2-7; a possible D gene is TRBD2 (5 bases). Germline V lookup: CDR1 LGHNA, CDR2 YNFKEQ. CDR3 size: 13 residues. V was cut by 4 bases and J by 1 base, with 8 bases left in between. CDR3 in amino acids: CASSPGMSYEQYF. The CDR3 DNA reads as TGTGCCAGCAGCCCCGGGATGTCCTACGAGCAGTACTTC.

CDR3 amino acids: CSAGLGRGGSYEQYF. The CDR3, as DNA: TGCAGTGCTGGGTTAGGCCGGGGTGGCTCCTACGAGCAGTACTTC. This chain links TRBV20-1 with TRBJ2-7, with D possibly being TRBD2 (5 bases). CDR1 and CDR2 from the germline V gene are DFQATT and SNEGSKA (reference sequence). Trimming took 5 bases from V and 0 from J, leaving 17 bases between them. The CDR3 loop spans 15 amino acids.

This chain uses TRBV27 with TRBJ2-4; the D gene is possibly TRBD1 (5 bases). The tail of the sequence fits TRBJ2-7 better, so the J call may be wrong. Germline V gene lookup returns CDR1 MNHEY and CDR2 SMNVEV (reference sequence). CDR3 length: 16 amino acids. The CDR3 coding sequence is TGTGCCAGCAGTTTATCGTTTCAGGGTAGTATCGACGAGCAGTACTTC. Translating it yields CASSLSFQGSIDEQYF.

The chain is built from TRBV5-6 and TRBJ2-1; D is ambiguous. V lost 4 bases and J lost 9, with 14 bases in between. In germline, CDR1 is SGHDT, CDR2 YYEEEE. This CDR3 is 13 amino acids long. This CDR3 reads CASSLGPRPEQFF. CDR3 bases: TGTGCCAGCAGCCTTGGACCGCGGCCTGAGCAGTTCTTC.

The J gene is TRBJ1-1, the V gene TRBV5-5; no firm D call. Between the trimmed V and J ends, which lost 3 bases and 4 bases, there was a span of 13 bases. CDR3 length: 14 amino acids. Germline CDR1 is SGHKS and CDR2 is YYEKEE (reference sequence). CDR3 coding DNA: TGTGCCAGCAGCTATTCGCGGAGTTCCACTGAAGCTTTCTTT. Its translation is CASSYSRSSTEAFF.

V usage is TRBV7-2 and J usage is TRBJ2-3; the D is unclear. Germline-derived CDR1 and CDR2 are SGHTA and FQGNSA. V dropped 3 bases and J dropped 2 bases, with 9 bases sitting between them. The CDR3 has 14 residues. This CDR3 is CASSFVTFTDTQYF. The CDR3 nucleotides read TGTGCCAGCAGCTTCGTAACGTTCACAGATACGCAGTATTTT.

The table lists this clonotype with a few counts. The DNA of the CDR3 is TGTGCCAGCAGGACAACCCCAGGGGGAGAATACAATGAGCAGTTCTTC. Translating gives CASRTTPGGEYNEQFF. The chain employs TRBV6-5 and TRBJ2-1; 7 bases align to TRBD1. The CDR3 covers 16 residues. Germline-derived CDR1 and CDR2 are MNHEY and SVGAGI. J was trimmed by 4 bases and V by 6 bases; bases with no gene match: 12.

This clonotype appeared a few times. The CDR3 DNA reads as TGTGCCAGCAGCTTCGACAGGGGTTCTTATAGCACAGATACGCAGTATTTT. Its protein is CASSFDRGSYSTDTQYF. The rearrangement links TRBV11-2 to TRBJ2-3, with TRBD1 matching over 8 bases. The CDR3 is 17 amino acids. In germline, CDR1 is SGHAT, CDR2 FQNNGV. The V and J ends lost 3 bases and 0 bases, in that order; junction bases with no gene match: 8.

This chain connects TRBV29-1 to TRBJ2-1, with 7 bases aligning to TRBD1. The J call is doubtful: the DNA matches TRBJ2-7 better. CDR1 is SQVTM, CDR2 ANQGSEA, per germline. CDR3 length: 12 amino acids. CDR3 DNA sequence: TGCAGCGCCAGGGGGTCCTACAATGAGCAGTACTTC. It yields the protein CSARGSYNEQYF.

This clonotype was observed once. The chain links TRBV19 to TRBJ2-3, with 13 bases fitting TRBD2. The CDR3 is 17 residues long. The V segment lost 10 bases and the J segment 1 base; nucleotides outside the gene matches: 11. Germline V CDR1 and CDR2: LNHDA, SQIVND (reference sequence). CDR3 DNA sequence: TGTGCCACCACGGGACTAGCGGGGCCCGGGGGCACAGATACGCAGTATTTT. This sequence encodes CATTGLAGPGGTDTQYF.

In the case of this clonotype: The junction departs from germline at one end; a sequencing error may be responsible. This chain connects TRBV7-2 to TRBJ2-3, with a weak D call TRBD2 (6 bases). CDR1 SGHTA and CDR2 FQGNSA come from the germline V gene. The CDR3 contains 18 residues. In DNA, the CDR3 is TGTGCCTGCAGCTTAACCTCCCTAGTCGTCCGCGGGGAAAGAGCGCAGTATTTT. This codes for CACSLTSLVVRGERAQYF. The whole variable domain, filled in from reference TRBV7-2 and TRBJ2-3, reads GAGVSQSPSNKVTEKGKDVELRCDPISGHTALYWYRQSLGQGLEFLIYFQGNSAPDKSGLPSDRFSAERTGGSVSTLTIQRTQQEDSAVYLCACSLTSLVVRGERAQYFGPGTRLTVL.

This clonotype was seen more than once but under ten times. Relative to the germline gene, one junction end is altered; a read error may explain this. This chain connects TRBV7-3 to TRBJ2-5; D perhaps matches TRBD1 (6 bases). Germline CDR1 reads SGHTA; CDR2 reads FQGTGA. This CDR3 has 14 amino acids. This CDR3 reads CVSSLRGGQETQYF. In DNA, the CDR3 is TGTGTCAGCAGCTTACGAGGGGGCCAAGAGACCCAGTACTTC.

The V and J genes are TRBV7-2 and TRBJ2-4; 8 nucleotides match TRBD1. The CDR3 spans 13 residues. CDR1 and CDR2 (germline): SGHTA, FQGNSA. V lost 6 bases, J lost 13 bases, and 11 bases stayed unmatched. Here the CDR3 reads CASRKNRGIEQYF. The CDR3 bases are TGTGCCAGCAGAAAAAACAGGGGGATTGAGCAGTACTTC.

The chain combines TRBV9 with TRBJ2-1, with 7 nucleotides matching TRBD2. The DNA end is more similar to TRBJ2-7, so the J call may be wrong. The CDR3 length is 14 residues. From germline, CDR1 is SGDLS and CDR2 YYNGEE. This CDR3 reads CASSASGAYNEQYF. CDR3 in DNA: TGTGCCAGCAGCGCTAGCGGAGCATACAATGAGCAGTACTTC.

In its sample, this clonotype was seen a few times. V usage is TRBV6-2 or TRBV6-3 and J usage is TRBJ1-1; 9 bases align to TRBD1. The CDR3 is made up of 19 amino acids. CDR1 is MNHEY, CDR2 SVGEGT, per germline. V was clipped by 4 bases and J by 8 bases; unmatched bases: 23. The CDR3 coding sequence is TGTGCCAGCAGTTTTACGACAACCCCCGGGACAGGGATTGGGTACGAAGCTTTCTTT. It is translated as CASSFTTTPGTGIGYEAFF.